The present TCR beta chain was sequenced within a study of blood T cell repertoires in COVID-19. Study background: Some COVID-19 samples were acute and others convalescent; all came from the United States, Italy and Spain. The cDNA or gDNA used as material had been derived from T cells, B-cell-depleted T cells, or PBMCs.

The CDR3 has 14 residues. Germline CDR1 and CDR2: SEHNR and FQNEAQ (reference sequence). V was cut by 4 bases and J by 0 bases, with 9 bases left in between. In its sample, this clone was seen a few times. Produced via immunoSEQ multiplex PCR; TCRdb's table is partial and in-frame only. This sample has 150,000 or so clones, with over 70% found just once. The sequencing sample was made of peripheral blood. The chain uses TRBV7-9 and TRBJ1-1; D might be TRBD1 (6 bases). This TCR came from a man aged 55 to 70 with acute or convalescent COVID-19. CDR3 sequence: CASSSQGLNTEAFF. Written as DNA, the CDR3 is TGTGCCAGCAGCTCACAGGGACTGAACACTGAAGCTTTCTTT.